The 24 T cell receptor beta chains below were found in one sample sequenced in a study of response to subunit inactivated influenza vaccine. One entry per CDR3 protein, called by TCRdb with MiXCR from the RT-PCR reads. The profile shows about half a million distinct CDR3 sequences, about 10% of them singletons. Sequencing was performed on PBMCs from blood, taken 40 to 50 days after vaccination. The receptors were gathered from a man aged 45-60 years who received an inactivated influenza vaccine.

This clonotype was counted many times. The chain combines TRBV3-1 with TRBJ1-1, with D perhaps matching TRBD1 (5 bases). Germline loops: CDR1 LGHDT, CDR2 YNNKEL (reference sequence). V lost 2 bases to trimming and J lost 5 bases, with 12 bases between them. The CDR3 consists of 14 residues. The CDR3 DNA reads as TGTGCCAGCAGCCAATCCGAAACAGGAACTGAAGCTTTCTTT. Protein sequence: CASSQSETGTEAFF.

For the CDR3, the DNA is TGCGCCAGCAGCCCCGCAATTCGGGACCAGCGATCTTACAATGAGCAGTTCTTC. As protein: CASSPAIRDQRSYNEQFF. The J gene is TRBJ2-1, the V gene TRBV5-1; the D gene could be TRBD1 or TRBD2 (5 bases each). The CDR3 contains 18 residues. Germline V gene data show CDR1 as SGHRS and CDR2 as YFSETQ. The ends were cut back, 4 bases at V and 4 bases at J, with 24 bases in the middle.

The rearrangement joins TRBV5-1 to TRBJ2-1; D might be TRBD1 (5 bases). CDR3 size: 16 residues. Trimming shortened V by 0 bases and J by 0 bases, and 10 bases separated the two germline ends. The germline V gene has CDR1 SGHRS and CDR2 YFSETQ. The CDR3 region is CASSLARARSYNEQFF. The CDR3 DNA is TGCGCCAGCAGCTTGGCCAGGGCCCGCTCCTACAATGAGCAGTTCTTC.

The chain recombines TRBV25-1 with TRBJ2-7, with D possibly being TRBD2 (6 bases). This CDR3 comprises 13 residues. V lost 6 bases and J lost 8, with 17 bases in between. Germline V gene data show CDR1 as MGHDK and CDR2 as SYGVNS. The chain's CDR3 is CASSDTRDSKQYF. In DNA form, the CDR3 reads TGTGCCAGCAGCGACACCCGGGACTCCAAGCAGTACTTC.

On this clonotype: A read error may account for a junction end that differs from germline. The J gene is TRBJ2-5, the V gene TRBV7-2, with 9 bases lining up with TRBD1. Germline CDR1 is SGHTA and CDR2 is FQGNSA. The CDR3 spans 14 residues. DNA of the CDR3: TGTGCCGGCAGCAAACAGGGGGCTGAGGAGACCCAGTACTTC. Protein sequence: CAGSKQGAEETQYF.

There are many counts of this clonotype. The J gene is TRBJ2-3, the V gene TRBV10-2; D tentatively fits TRBD1 or TRBD2 (5 bases each). Germline CDR1 WSHSY, CDR2 SAAADI. There are 16 residues in the CDR3. Trimming left V 11 bases short and J 1 base short, with 22 bases between. The DNA of the CDR3 is TGCGCCGTGGGACGATCCAAAATCAGGGGCACAGATACGCAGTATTTT. Residues: CAVGRSKIRGTDTQYF.

The chain uses TRBV3-1 and TRBJ2-1, with TRBD2 matching over 9 bases. The CDR3 contains 16 residues. In germline, CDR1 is LGHDT, CDR2 YNNKEL (reference sequence). J gave up 7 bases and V 1 base, and 8 bases lay outside the gene matches. As DNA, the CDR3 is TGTGCCAGCAGCCAAGGAAAAAGCGGGAGGAGGAATGAGCAGTTCTTC. Translating it yields CASSQGKSGRRNEQFF.

The chain joins TRBV7-6 to TRBJ2-3; no definite D call. Trimming took off 4 bases at V and 3 bases at J, with 11 bases between the two ends. The germline CDR1 and CDR2 sequences are SGHVS and FNYEAQ. CDR3 length: 14 residues. In DNA, the CDR3 is TGTGCCAGCAGCTCTACGCCACGGACAGATACGCAGTATTTT. Amino acids: CASSSTPRTDTQYF.

This rearrangement joins TRBV5-5 to TRBJ2-1; either TRBD1 or TRBD2 may fit D (5 bases each). Between the trimmed V and J ends, which lost 4 bases and 6 bases, there was a span of 11 bases. This CDR3 region has 13 residues. Looked up from germline, CDR1 is SGHKS and CDR2 is YYEKEE (reference sequence). CDR3 protein: CASSTGPINEQFF. The DNA for the CDR3 is TGTGCCAGCAGCACGGGACCCATCAATGAGCAGTTCTTC.

This clonotype has at least ten counts. This chain joins TRBV20-1 and TRBJ1-4; D not certain. Trimming cost V 8 bases and J 10 bases, with 17 bases left between them. From germline, CDR1 is DFQATT and CDR2 SNEGSKA (reference sequence). The CDR3 consists of 12 residues. The CDR3: CSIPDLAAKLFF. The CDR3 DNA sequence: TGCAGTATCCCGGACCTGGCTGCAAAACTGTTTTTT.

This chain connects TRBV7-8 to TRBJ1-2, with TRBD1 matching over 7 bases. Germline V gives CDR1 SGHVS, CDR2 FQNEAQ. Unmatched junction bases numbered 7, after V lost 5 bases and J lost 4 bases. The CDR3 has 14 amino acids. CDR3 loop: CASSGQAWGYGYTF. DNA for the CDR3: TGTGCCAGCAGCGGACAGGCTTGGGGCTATGGCTACACCTTC. The full variable domain, with the rest looked up from reference TRBV7-8 and TRBJ1-2, is GAGVSQSPRYKVAKRGQDVALRCDPISGHVSLFWYQQALGQGPEFLTYFQNEAQLDKSGLPSDRFFAERPEGSVSTLKIQRTQQEDSAVYLCASSGQAWGYGYTFGSGTRLTVV.

The sample holds a few counts of this clonotype. The rearrangement uses TRBV11-3 and TRBJ2-3; the D is unclear. V was trimmed by 6 bases and J by 5 bases, leaving 15 bases between them. The CDR3 extends over 14 amino acids. Germline CDR1 is SGHNT and CDR2 is YENEEA. DNA of the CDR3: TGTGCCAGCAGTCCTACCGGGCCAGGAGATACGCAGTATTTT. Protein product: CASSPTGPGDTQYF.

This clonotype has only a few counts. This chain uses TRBV27 with TRBJ1-2; TRBD1 aligns across 10 bases. Trimming took 5 bases from V and 1 from J; bases not matched to a gene: 10. This CDR3 contains 17 residues. Germline CDR1 is MNHEY and CDR2 is SMNVEV (reference sequence). The CDR3 nucleotides read TGTGCCAGCAGTACTCGACAGGGGGCAAGGGGTAACTATGGCTACACCTTC. It specifies CASSTRQGARGNYGYTF.

The chain combines TRBV20-1 with TRBJ2-7, with TRBD2 matching 13 bases. CDR1 and CDR2 (germline): DFQATT, SNEGSKA (reference sequence). The CDR3 contains 13 residues. V dropped 7 bases and J dropped 2; count of bases not matched to a gene: 2. CDR3 sequence: CSGGLAGPYEQYF. DNA of the CDR3: TGCAGTGGGGGACTAGCGGGACCCTACGAGCAGTACTTC.

This chain links TRBV29-1 with TRBJ2-3; 14 nucleotides line up with TRBD2. CDR1 and CDR2 (germline): SQVTM, ANQGSEA. Trimming took 7 bases from V and 4 from J; bases not matched to a gene: 4. This CDR3 has 14 amino acids. CDR3 DNA sequence: TGCAGCGCGATGACTAGCGGGAGGGCAGATACGCAGTATTTT. It translates to CSAMTSGRADTQYF.

This clonotype was counted at least ten times. This chain links TRBV5-1 with TRBJ2-3; no reliable D call. V lost 0 bases to trimming and J lost 4 bases, with 9 bases between them. This CDR3 region has 14 residues. CDR1 is SGHRS and CDR2 is YFSETQ in the germline V gene. CDR3 bases: TGCGCCAGCAGCTTGGCCCGACTCGCAGATACGCAGTATTTT. It yields the protein CASSLARLADTQYF.

A word on this clonotype: A much larger clone lies one base from this, so it may be a read error. The J gene is TRBJ2-5, the V gene TRBV4-1; perhaps D is TRBD1 or TRBD2 (5 bases each). The CDR3 runs to 14 residues. Germline CDR1 reads MGHRA; CDR2 reads YSYEKL. Here the CDR3 reads CASSRSGRDETQDF. The CDR3, as DNA: TGCGCCAGCAGCCGTAGTGGCAGGGACGAGACCCAGGACTTC.

This clonotype was found many times. The chain couples TRBV4-2 to TRBJ2-7; tentative D call: TRBD2 (5 bases). The CDR3 runs to 16 residues. V was cut by 0 bases and J by 0 bases, with 12 bases left in between. Germline values: CDR1 LGHNA, CDR2 YNFKEQ. CDR3 in DNA: TGTGCCAGCAGCCAAGAAGTTAGCGTTAGCTCCTACGAGCAGTACTTC. Encoded protein: CASSQEVSVSSYEQYF.

This clonotype was detected ten times or more. The chain employs TRBV6-6 and TRBJ2-1, with D possibly being TRBD1 or TRBD2 (5 bases each). The CDR3 runs to 11 residues. The germline V and J ends were trimmed by 8 bases and 15 bases, with 17 bases remaining between them. Germline CDR1 MNHNY, CDR2 SVGAGI (reference sequence). Written as DNA, the CDR3 is TGTGCCAGCGGTTTCCAGGGACGGGGGTTCTTC. This encodes CASGFQGRGFF.

The J gene is TRBJ2-1, the V gene TRBV10-3; TRBD1 aligns across 7 bases. Germline V gene sequence: CDR1 ENHRY, CDR2 SYGVKD. Trimming took 4 bases from V and 7 from J; bases not matched to a gene: 4. CDR3 length: 13 amino acids. CDR3 DNA sequence: TGTGCCATCAGTGGAACAGGGGTGAATGAGCAGTTCTTC. It yields the protein CAISGTGVNEQFF.

J is TRBJ1-1 and V is TRBV20-1; 7 bases align to TRBD1. The CDR3 length is 15 residues. V shed 3 bases and J 0 bases; nucleotides not matched to a gene: 7. CDR1 is DFQATT and CDR2 is SNEGSKA in the germline V gene (reference sequence). The CDR3 DNA reads as TGCAGTGCTAGGTCGGGGACAGCATTGAACACTGAAGCTTTCTTT. Its translation is CSARSGTALNTEAFF.

This clonotype was recorded at least ten times. The chain joins TRBV20-1 to TRBJ2-3; 8 positions agree with TRBD1. Germline V gene lookup returns CDR1 DFQATT and CDR2 SNEGSKA (reference sequence). The CDR3 contains 15 residues. After removal of 1 base from V and 4 bases from J, the junction contained 7 bases not matched to a gene. The CDR3 region is CSARALAGGADTQYF. In DNA form, the CDR3 reads TGCAGTGCTAGAGCTTTGGCAGGGGGCGCAGATACGCAGTATTTT.

This clonotype was recorded a few times. The chain combines TRBV29-1 with TRBJ2-3; D unresolved. Trimming took off 4 bases at V and 0 bases at J, with 8 bases between the two ends. The CDR3 runs 13 residues. Germline-derived CDR1 and CDR2 are SQVTM and ANQGSEA. CDR3 nucleotide sequence: TGCAGCGTTGCACACCCTAGCACAGATACGCAGTATTTT. It yields the protein CSVAHPSTDTQYF.

This clonotype has more than one count but fewer than ten. This sequence joins TRBV6-5 and TRBJ2-3, with TRBD2 as a possible D gene (5 bases). This CDR3 is built from 13 residues. With 4 bases removed from V and 6 bases from J, the gap between germline ends came to 11 bases. The germline CDR1 and CDR2 sequences are MNHEY and SVGAGI. CDR3 protein: CASSSGGLDTQYF. The CDR3 nucleotides are TGTGCCAGCAGTTCGGGCGGGTTGGATACGCAGTATTTT.